This TCR beta chain was sequenced for a study of cytomegalovirus exposure and HLA in healthy donors. The CDR3 is 13 residues long. The trim removed 5 bases at V and 1 base at J, leaving 0 bases unmatched. Germline loops: CDR1 LNHDA, CDR2 SQIVND (reference sequence). In its sample, this clone was seen once. PCR primers comprised 60 Vbeta and 13 Jbeta primers. The method was immunoSEQ multiplex PCR; TCRdb's version includes in-frame clones alone and lacks a portion of them. Of 100,000 to 150,000 clones in the sample, around 80% were seen once. The TCR sequence derives from a boy younger than 10 in good health and CMV-seronegative. Sequencing used PBMCs. The rearrangement uses TRBV19 and TRBJ1-1, with 8 bases fitting TRBD1. CDR3 nucleotide sequence: TGTGCCAGTAGTGGACAGGGGAACACTGAAGCTTTCTTT. Protein sequence: CASSGQGNTEAFF.